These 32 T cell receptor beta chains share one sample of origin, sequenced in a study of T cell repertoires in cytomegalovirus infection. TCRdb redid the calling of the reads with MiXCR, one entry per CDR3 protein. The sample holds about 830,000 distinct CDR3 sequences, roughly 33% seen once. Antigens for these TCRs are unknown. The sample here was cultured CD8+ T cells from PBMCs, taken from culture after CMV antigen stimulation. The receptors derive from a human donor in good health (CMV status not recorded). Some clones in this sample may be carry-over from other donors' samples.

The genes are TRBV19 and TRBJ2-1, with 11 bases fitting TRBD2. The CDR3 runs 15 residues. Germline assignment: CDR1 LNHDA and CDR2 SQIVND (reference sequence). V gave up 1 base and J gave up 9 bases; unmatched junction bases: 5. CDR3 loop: CASSIVGSGGAEQFF. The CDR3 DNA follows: TGTGCCAGTAGTATAGTCGGTAGCGGGGGGGCTGAGCAGTTCTTC.

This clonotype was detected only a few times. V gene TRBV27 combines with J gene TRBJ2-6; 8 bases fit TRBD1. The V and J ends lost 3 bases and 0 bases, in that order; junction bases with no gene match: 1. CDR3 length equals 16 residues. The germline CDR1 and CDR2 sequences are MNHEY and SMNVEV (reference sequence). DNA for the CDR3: TGTGCCAGCAGTTTGGGACAGGCCTCTGGGGCCAACGTCCTGACTTTC. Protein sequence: CASSLGQASGANVLTF.

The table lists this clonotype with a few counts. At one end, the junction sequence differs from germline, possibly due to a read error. The CDR3 protein is CASSKRGQVQETQYF. In nucleotides, the CDR3 is TGTGCTAGCAGCAAAAGAGGGCAGGTACAAGAGACCCAGTACTTC. V gene TRBV7-7 combines with J gene TRBJ2-5; TRBD2 might be the D (5 bases). Germline CDR1 and CDR2: SSHAT and FNYEAQ (reference sequence). The CDR3 has 15 residues.

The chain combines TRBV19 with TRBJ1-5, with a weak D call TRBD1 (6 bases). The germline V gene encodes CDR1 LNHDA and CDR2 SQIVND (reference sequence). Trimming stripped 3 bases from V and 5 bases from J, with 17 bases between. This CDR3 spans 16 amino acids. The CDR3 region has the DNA TGTGCCAGTAGTATCGCCCAGGACAGACCCGATCAGCCCCAGCATTTT. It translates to CASSIAQDRPDQPQHF.

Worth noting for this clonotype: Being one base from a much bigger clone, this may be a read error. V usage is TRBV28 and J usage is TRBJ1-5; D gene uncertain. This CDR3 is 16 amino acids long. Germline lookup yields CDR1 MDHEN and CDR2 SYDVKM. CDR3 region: CASSLFAGPSNQLQHF. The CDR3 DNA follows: TGTGCCAGCAGTTTATTTGCAGGCCCTAGCAATCAGCTCCAGCATTTT.

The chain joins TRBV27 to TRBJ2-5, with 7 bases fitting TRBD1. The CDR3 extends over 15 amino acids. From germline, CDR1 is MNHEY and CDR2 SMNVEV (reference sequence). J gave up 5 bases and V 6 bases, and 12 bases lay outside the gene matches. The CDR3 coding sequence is TGTGCCAGCAGCTACAGGGGCCGCGAGAGGGAGACCCAGTACTTC. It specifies CASSYRGRERETQYF.

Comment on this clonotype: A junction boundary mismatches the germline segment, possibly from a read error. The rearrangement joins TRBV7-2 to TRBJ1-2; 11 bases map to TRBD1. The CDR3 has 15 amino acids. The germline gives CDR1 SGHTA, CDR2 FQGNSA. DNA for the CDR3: TGTGTCAGCAGCACCTCCGGGACAGGGGGGAATGGCTACACCTTC. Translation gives CVSSTSGTGGNGYTF.

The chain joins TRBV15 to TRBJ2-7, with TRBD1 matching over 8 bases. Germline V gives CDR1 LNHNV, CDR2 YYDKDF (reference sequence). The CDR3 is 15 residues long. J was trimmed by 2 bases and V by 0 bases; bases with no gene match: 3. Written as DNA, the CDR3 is TGTGCCACCAGCAGAGATAGGACAGGGCCCTACGAGCAGTACTTC. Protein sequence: CATSRDRTGPYEQYF. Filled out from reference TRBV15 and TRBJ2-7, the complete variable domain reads DAMVIQNPRYQVTQFGKPVTLSCSQTLNHNVMYWYQQKSSQAPKLLFHYYDKDFNNEADTPDNFQSRRPNTSFCFLDIRSPGLGDTAMYLCATSRDRTGPYEQYFGPGTRLTVT.

This chain's CDR3 is CASSLDGQGLSYEQYF. As DNA, the CDR3 is TGTGCCAGCAGCTTGGATGGACAGGGCCTCTCCTACGAGCAGTACTTC. The chain carries TRBV5-4 and TRBJ2-7, with 8 bases aligning to TRBD1. Germline CDR1 is SGHNT and CDR2 is YYREEE (reference sequence). The CDR3 sequence is 16 residues long. Trimming removed 0 bases from V and 0 bases from J; junction bases left unmatched: 5.

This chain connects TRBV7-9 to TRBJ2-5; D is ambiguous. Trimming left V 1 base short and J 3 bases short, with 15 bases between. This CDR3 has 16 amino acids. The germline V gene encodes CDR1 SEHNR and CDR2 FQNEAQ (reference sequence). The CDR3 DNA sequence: TGTGCCAGCAGCTTAGGGAGCCAGCTTACTAAAGAGACCCAGTACTTC. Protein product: CASSLGSQLTKETQYF.

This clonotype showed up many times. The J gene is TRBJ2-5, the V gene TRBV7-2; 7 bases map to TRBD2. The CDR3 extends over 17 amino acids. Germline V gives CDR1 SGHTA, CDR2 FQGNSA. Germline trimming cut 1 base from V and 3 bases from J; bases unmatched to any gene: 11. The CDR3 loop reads CASSLVARSGAKETQYF. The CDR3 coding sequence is TGTGCCAGCAGCTTAGTGGCTCGGAGCGGGGCGAAAGAGACCCAGTACTTC.

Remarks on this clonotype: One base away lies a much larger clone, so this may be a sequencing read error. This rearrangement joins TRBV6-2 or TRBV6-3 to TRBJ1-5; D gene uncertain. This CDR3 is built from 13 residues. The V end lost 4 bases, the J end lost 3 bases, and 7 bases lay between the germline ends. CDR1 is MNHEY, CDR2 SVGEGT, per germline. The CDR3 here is CASSWEINQPQHF. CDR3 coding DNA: TGTGCCAGCAGTTGGGAAATCAATCAGCCCCAGCATTTT.

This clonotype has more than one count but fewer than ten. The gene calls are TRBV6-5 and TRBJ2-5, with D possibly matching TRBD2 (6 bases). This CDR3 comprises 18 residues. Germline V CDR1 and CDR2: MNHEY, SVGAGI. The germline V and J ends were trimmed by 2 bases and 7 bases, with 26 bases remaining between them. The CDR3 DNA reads TGTGCCAGCAGTTACGCCCCACGGGGGACGGTTTATGATGTGACCCAGTACTTC. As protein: CASSYAPRGTVYDVTQYF.

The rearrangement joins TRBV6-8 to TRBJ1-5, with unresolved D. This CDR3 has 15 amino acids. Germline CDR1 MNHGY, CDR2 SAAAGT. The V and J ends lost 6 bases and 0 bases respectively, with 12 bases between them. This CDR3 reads CASSPSQVSNQPQHF. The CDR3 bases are TGTGCCAGCAGCCCTTCTCAGGTTAGCAATCAGCCCCAGCATTTT.

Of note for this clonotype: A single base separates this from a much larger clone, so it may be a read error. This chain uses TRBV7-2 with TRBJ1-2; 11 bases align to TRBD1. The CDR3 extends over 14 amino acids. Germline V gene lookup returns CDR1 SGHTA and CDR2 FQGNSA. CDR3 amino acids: CANSFAGQGDGYTF. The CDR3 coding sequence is TGTGCCAACAGCTTCGCGGGACAGGGGGATGGCTACACCTTC.

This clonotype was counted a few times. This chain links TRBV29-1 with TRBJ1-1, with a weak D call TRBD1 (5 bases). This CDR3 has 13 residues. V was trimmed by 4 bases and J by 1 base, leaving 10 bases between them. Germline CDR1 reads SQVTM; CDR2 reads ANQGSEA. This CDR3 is CSVGVRANTEAFF. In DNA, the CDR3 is TGCAGCGTTGGTGTCAGGGCGAACACTGAAGCTTTCTTT.

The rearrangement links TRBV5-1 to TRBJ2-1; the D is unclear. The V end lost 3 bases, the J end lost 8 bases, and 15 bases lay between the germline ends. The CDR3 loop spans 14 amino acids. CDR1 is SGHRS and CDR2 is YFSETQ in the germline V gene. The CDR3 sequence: CASSSGLGLDEQFF. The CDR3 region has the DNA TGCGCCAGCAGCTCTGGTCTCGGGCTGGATGAGCAGTTCTTC. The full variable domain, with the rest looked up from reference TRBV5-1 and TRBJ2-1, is KAGVTQTPRYLIKTRGQQVTLSCSPISGHRSVSWYQQTPGQGLQFLFEYFSETQRNKGNFPGRFSGRQFSNSRSEMNVSTLELGDSALYLCASSSGLGLDEQFFGPGTRLTVL.

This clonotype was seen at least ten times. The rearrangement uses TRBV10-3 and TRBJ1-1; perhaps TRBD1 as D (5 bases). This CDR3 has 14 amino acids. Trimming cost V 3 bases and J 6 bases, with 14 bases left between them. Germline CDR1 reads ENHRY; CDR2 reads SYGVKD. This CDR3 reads CAISDPKKGAEAFF. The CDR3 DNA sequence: TGTGCCATCAGTGACCCCAAAAAAGGGGCTGAAGCTTTCTTT.

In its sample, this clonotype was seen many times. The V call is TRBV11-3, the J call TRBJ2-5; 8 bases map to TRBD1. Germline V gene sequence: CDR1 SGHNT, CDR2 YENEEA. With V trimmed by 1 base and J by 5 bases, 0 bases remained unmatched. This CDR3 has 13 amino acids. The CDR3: CASSLGTGETQYF. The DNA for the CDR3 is TGTGCCAGCAGCTTAGGGACAGGGGAGACCCAGTACTTC.

The CDR3 DNA is TGTGCCAGCAGCGGCTCATCGAGCGAGGGGGATTACTCTGGAAACACCATATATTTT. It encodes CASSGSSSEGDYSGNTIYF. The J gene is TRBJ1-3, the V gene TRBV13, with D tentatively TRBD1 (6 bases). CDR3 length: 19 amino acids. CDR1 is PRHDT, CDR2 FYEKMQ, per germline (reference sequence). Trimming removed 5 bases from V and 0 bases from J, with 23 bases in between.

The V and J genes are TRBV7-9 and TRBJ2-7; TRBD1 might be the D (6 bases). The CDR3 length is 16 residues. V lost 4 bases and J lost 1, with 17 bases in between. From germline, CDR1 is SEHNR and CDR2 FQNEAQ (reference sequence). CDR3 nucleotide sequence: TGTGCCAGCAGCTCAAATTACAGGACAGTTTCCTACGAGCAGTACTTC. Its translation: CASSSNYRTVSYEQYF.

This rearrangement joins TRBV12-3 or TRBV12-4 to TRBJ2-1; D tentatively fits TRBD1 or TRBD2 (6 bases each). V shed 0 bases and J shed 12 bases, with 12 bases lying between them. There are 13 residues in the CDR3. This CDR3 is CASSLAGGAWQFF. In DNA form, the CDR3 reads TGTGCCAGCAGTTTAGCCGGGGGCGCGTGGCAGTTCTTC.

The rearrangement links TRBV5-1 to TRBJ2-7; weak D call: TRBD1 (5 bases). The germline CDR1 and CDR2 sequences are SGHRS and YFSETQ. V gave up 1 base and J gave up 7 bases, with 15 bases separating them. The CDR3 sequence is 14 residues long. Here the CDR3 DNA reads TGCGCCAGCAGCTTGTTCACGCAGGGCGGAGAGCAGTACTTC. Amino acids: CASSLFTQGGEQYF.

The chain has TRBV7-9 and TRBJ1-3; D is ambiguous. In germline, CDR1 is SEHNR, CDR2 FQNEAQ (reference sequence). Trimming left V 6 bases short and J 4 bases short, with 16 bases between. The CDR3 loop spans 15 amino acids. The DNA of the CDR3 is TGTGCCAGCAGATCCGGGAGCGCTAAGGGAAACACCATATATTTT. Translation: CASRSGSAKGNTIYF.

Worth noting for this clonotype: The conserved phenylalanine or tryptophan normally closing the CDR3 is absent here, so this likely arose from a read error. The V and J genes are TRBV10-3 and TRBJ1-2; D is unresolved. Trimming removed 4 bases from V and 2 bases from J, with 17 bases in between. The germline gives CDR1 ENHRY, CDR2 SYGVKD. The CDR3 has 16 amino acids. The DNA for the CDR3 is TGTGCCATCAGTGTGTTGACTGTGGATGGAAACTATGGCTACACCCTC. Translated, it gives CAISVLTVDGNYGYTL.

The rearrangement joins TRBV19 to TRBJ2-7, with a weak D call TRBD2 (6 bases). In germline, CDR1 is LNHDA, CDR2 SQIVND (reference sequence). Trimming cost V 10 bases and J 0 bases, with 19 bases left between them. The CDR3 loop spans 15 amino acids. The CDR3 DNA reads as TGTGCCACCAGGTGGAGGGTAGGGCACTCCTACGAGCAGTACTTC. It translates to CATRWRVGHSYEQYF.

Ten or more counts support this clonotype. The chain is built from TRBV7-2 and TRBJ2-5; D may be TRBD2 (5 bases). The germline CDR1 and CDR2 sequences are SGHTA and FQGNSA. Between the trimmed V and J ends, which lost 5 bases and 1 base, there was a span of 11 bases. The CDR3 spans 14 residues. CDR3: CASSPLGSQETQYF. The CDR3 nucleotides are TGTGCCAGCAGCCCCCTTGGGAGCCAAGAGACCCAGTACTTC.

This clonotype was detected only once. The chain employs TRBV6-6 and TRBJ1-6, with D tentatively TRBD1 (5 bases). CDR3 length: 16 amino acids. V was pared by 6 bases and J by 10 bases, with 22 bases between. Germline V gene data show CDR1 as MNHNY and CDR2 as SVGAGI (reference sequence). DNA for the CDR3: TGTGCCAGCAGGGACCCGCAGGGTGGGATTTTCTCACCCCTCCACTTT. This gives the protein CASRDPQGGIFSPLHF.

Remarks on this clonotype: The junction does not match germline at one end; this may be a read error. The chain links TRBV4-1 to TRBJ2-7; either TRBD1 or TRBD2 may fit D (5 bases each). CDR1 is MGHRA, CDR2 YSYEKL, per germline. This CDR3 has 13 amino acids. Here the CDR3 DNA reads TGCACCAGCAGCCCAGACGGGACCCACGAGCAGTACTTC. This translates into CTSSPDGTHEQYF.

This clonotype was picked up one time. CDR3 residues: CASQRTGHTEAFF. The CDR3 DNA reads TGTGCCAGTCAACGGACAGGGCATACTGAAGCTTTCTTT. V usage is TRBV6-6 and J usage is TRBJ1-1; 8 bases fit TRBD1. CDR3 length: 13 residues. The V segment lost 9 bases and the J segment 5 bases; nucleotides outside the gene matches: 8. CDR1 is MNHNY, CDR2 SVGAGI, per germline (reference sequence).

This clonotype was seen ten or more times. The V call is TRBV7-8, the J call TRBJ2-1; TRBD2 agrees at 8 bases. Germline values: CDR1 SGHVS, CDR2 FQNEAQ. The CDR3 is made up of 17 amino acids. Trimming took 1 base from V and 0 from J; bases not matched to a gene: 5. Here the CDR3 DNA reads TGTGCCAGCAGCTTAGGATACGGGGGGGCCTCCTACAATGAGCAGTTCTTC. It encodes CASSLGYGGASYNEQFF. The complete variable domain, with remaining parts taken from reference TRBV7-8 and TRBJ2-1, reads GAGVSQSPRYKVAKRGQDVALRCDPISGHVSLFWYQQALGQGPEFLTYFQNEAQLDKSGLPSDRFFAERPEGSVSTLKIQRTQQEDSAVYLCASSLGYGGASYNEQFFGPGTRLTVL.

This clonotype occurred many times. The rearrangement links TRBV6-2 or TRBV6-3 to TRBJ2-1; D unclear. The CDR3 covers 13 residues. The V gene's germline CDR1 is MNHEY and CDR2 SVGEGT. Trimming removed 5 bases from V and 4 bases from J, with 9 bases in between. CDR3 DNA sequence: TGTGCCAGCAGTCCTTTATTTTACAATGAGCAGTTCTTC. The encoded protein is CASSPLFYNEQFF.